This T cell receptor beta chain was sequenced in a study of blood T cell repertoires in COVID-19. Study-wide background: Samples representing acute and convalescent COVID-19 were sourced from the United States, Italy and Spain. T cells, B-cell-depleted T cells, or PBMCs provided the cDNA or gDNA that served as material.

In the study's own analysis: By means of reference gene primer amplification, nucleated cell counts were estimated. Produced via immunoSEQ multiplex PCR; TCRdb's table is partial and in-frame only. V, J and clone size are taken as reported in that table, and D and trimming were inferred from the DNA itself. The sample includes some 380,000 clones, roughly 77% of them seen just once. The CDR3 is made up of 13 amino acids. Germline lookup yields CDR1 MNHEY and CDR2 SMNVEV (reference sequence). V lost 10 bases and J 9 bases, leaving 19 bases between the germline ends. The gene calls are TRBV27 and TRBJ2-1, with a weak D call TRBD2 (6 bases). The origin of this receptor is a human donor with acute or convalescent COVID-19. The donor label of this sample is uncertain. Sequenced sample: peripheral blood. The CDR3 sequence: CATGDAHGGEQFF. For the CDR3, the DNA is TGTGCCACCGGGGACGCACACGGGGGTGAGCAGTTCTTC.